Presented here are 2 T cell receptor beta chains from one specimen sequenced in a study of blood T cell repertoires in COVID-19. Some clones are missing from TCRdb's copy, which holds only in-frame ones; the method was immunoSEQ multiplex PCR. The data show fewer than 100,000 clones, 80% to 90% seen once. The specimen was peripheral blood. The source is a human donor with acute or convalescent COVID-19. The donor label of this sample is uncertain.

The CDR3, as DNA: TGCGCCAGCAGCCAGACAGGCGGTCCAAACACCGGGGAGCTGTTTTTT. Its translation: CASSQTGGPNTGELFF. The gene calls are TRBV5-1 and TRBJ2-2; possibly TRBD1 for D (6 bases). This CDR3 comprises 16 residues. The germline V gene encodes CDR1 SGHRS and CDR2 YFSETQ. Trimming pared 4 bases from V and 2 bases from J, leaving 15 bases between.

The CDR3 DNA sequence: TGTGCCAGCAGTTTGAGGGGGCGGGGGGCTTGGTATGGCTACACCTTC. This gives the protein CASSLRGRGAWYGYTF. V gene TRBV28 combines with J gene TRBJ1-2; TRBD1 agrees at 7 bases. Germline CDR1 and CDR2: MDHEN and SYDVKM. V shed 3 bases and J 5 bases; nucleotides not matched to a gene: 12. There are 16 residues in the CDR3.